This T cell receptor (beta chain) derives from a study of cytomegalovirus exposure and HLA in healthy donors. Study overall: The 95 to 150 validation repertoires were produced on the same platform as the 720 or so repertoires of the first cohort. This was reported in a later analysis.

The CDR3 totals 15 residues. CDR1 SGHNT and CDR2 YYREEE come from the germline V gene (reference sequence). V was shortened by 1 base and J by 0 bases, with 11 bases between the two germline ends. Method: immunoSEQ multiplex PCR; TCRdb's copy keeps in-frame clones and lacks some. The table shows approximately 170,000 clones, with about 90% occurring only once. As for this clone: Antigen unknown.

Study outcomes and limitations: Reportedly, cytomegalovirus status was diagnosed with high sensitivity and specificity. The study flagged roughly 150 TCR beta chains as cytomegalovirus-associated. Rarity characterized most TCR sequences, yet some public TCRs appeared in many donors.

Sequenced input: PBMCs. The rearrangement joins TRBV5-4 to TRBJ2-7; D gene uncertain. This TCR was recovered from a woman aged 18-30 years in good health and CMV-seropositive. CDR3 amino acids: CASSLSSASSYEQYF. The CDR3 DNA is TGTGCCAGCAGCTTGTCCAGCGCGAGCTCCTACGAGCAGTACTTC. The variable domain in full, with the rest retrieved from reference TRBV5-4 and TRBJ2-7, is ETGVTQSPTHLIKTRGQQVTLRCSSQSGHNTVSWYQQALGQGPQFIFQYYREEENGRGNFPPRFSGLQFPNYSSELNVNALELDDSALYLCASSLSSASSYEQYFGPGTRLTVT.